This TCR beta chain derives from a study of T-cell memory formation after mild COVID-19. Study as a whole: TCR clusters mostly belonged to single donors.

Findings and limits, study-wide: A second wave expanding day 15 to 37 was CD4+-biased; contracting clones were balanced. Cross-reactive memory apparently joined, as some responding clones appeared in pre-infection memory.

In germline, CDR1 is SEHNR, CDR2 FQNEAQ (reference sequence). V lost 3 bases to trimming and J lost 3 bases; unmatched junction nucleotides: 8. The CDR3 is 16 amino acids. About this clonotype: Its target is not known.

Constant-segment-primed 5'RACE gave TCR alpha and TCR beta cDNA libraries with sample barcodes and UMIs. TCRdb reprocessed the 5' RACE reads via MiXCR and lists one record per CDR3 protein. The sample yields 170,000 or so distinct CDR3 sequences, around a fifth seen once. The receptor was derived from an adult woman who had mild COVID-19 (a few samples of this study predate the infection). Cell type and time point are not known. The chain recombines TRBV7-9 with TRBJ2-3; 8 bases map to TRBD2. Sequences were obtained from PBMCs or a T cell subset sorted from them (not recorded which). This chain's CDR3 is CASSFKAGERTDTQYF. The CDR3 region has the DNA TGTGCCAGCAGCTTCAAAGCGGGAGAGCGGACAGATACGCAGTATTTT.